The 3 T cell receptor beta chains in this list originate from one sample, sequenced in a study of sequential checkpoint blockade in melanoma. Produced via immunoSEQ multiplex PCR; TCRdb's table is partial and in-frame only. The table has 10,000 to 15,000 clones, 21% seen once; the top ten hold almost 6.5%. Treatment specified: randomized to nivolumab then ipilimumab (arm A) or the reverse (arm B). The sample consisted of tumor tissue (inferred from file names), taken from a patient given nivolumab and ipilimumab in sequence. These receptors all come from a human donor with melanoma.

This clone was counted between two and nine times. This sequence joins TRBV11-3 and TRBJ2-1; D remains ambiguous. Germline assignment: CDR1 SGHNT and CDR2 YENEEA. The CDR3 runs 19 residues. Trimming removed 0 bases at V and 0 bases at J, with 18 bases between. CDR3 sequence: CASSLDLSAAPSSYNEQFF. CDR3 in DNA: TGTGCCAGCAGCTTAGATCTGTCGGCGGCGCCGAGCTCCTACAATGAGCAGTTCTTC.

This clone was detected a few times. The rearrangement links TRBV6-8 to TRBJ1-2; 9 bases fit TRBD1. With V trimmed by 0 bases and J by 7 bases, 6 bases remained unmatched. Germline V gene data show CDR1 as MNHGY and CDR2 as SAAAGT. The CDR3 is 15 amino acids. The CDR3 nucleotides are TGTGCCAGCAGTTACTCGACAGGGGGAATCGGTGGCTACACCTTC. This translates into CASSYSTGGIGGYTF.

By proportion, this clone is medium-sized (0.01 to 0.1%). The CDR3 sequence is CASSPPGGHTEAFF. The CDR3 DNA reads as TGTGCCAGCTCACCACCCGGGGGGCACACTGAAGCTTTCTTT. The rearrangement joins TRBV18 to TRBJ1-1; the D gene is possibly TRBD1 (6 bases). Trimming took 0 bases from V and 3 from J, leaving 8 bases between them. The germline gives CDR1 KGHSH, CDR2 LQKENI. The CDR3 runs 14 residues.